The 7 T cell receptor beta chains below were found in one sample sequenced in a study of blood T cell repertoires in COVID-19 (dated by TCRdb to the early 2020s). Library prep was done by the immunoSEQ multiplex PCR assay. The table comes from immuneACCESS by way of TCRdb, which keeps in-frame sequences with V and J called. Part of the clones is missing from these tables; in studies checked, under half for an unresolved V gene and the rest for unknown reasons. The table for this sample lists some 310,000 clones; almost 90% of them were counted only once. The ten most abundant clones make up less than 3.5% of the sample. The sequenced sample consisted of peripheral blood. The receptors here all came from a woman between 25 and 40 years old with COVID-19, enrolled during active disease.

The CDR3 nucleotides read TGTGCCAGCATCGGGACTAGCGGGACCACAGATACGCAGTATTTT. Translating it yields CASIGTSGTTDTQYF. The rearrangement uses TRBV2 and TRBJ2-3; 13 bases agree with TRBD2. Germline CDR1 and CDR2: SNHLY and FYNNEI. The CDR3 is 15 residues long. After removal of 7 bases from V and 2 bases from J, the junction contained 3 bases not matched to a gene.

This clone was counted a single time. This likely reflects a read error, since a far larger clone is one base away. The CDR3 DNA follows: TGTGCCAGCAGCCAGACAGGGAACTATGGCTACACCTTC. The encoded protein is CASSQTGNYGYTF. The chain employs TRBV28 and TRBJ1-2; 7 positions agree with TRBD1. Germline V gives CDR1 MDHEN, CDR2 SYDVKM. Unmatched junction bases numbered 3, after V lost 6 bases and J lost 2 bases. The CDR3 sequence is 13 residues long.

This rearrangement joins TRBV6-1 to TRBJ1-2; 11 bases line up with TRBD1. The J segment lost 8 bases and the V segment lost 2 bases, leaving 10 bases of the junction unmatched. From germline, CDR1 is MNHNS and CDR2 SASEGT. The CDR3 runs 16 residues. The CDR3 is CASSEPRTGGEHGYTF. CDR3 nucleotide sequence: TGTGCCAGCAGTGAACCTAGGACAGGGGGCGAGCACGGCTACACCTTC.

This chain joins TRBV5-4 and TRBJ2-3; no definite D call. V was trimmed by 5 bases and J by 1 base, leaving 14 bases between them. Germline CDR1 and CDR2: SGHNT and YYREEE (reference sequence). The CDR3 length is 15 residues. The CDR3 loop is CASSGLTGGTDTQYF. Here the CDR3 DNA reads TGTGCCAGCAGTGGCCTAACGGGTGGCACAGATACGCAGTATTTT.

The chain recombines TRBV5-1 with TRBJ2-3, with 9 positions matching TRBD1. The CDR3 is made up of 14 amino acids. Germline V CDR1 and CDR2: SGHRS, YFSETQ. Trimming took 0 bases from V and 6 from J; bases not matched to a gene: 2. Here the CDR3 reads CASSLDRGRDTQYF. The CDR3 coding sequence is TGCGCCAGCAGCTTGGACAGGGGGCGGGATACGCAGTATTTT.

This chain connects TRBV27 to TRBJ2-7, with a tentative D call TRBD1 (6 bases). V lost 6 bases to trimming and J lost 0 bases, with 12 bases between them. Germline loops: CDR1 MNHEY, CDR2 SMNVEV (reference sequence). This CDR3 region has 14 residues. CDR3: CASRGRTVSYEQYF. The DNA for the CDR3 is TGTGCCAGCAGGGGACGGACAGTCTCCTACGAGCAGTACTTC.

The chain links TRBV6-1 to TRBJ2-7, with 7 nucleotides matching TRBD2. The trim removed 2 bases at V and 2 bases at J, leaving 3 bases unmatched. The CDR3 runs 14 residues. Germline assignment: CDR1 MNHNS and CDR2 SASEGT. In DNA form, the CDR3 reads TGTGCCAGCAGTGAAAGAGGACTAGCCTACGAGCAGTACTTC. It codes for CASSERGLAYEQYF.